The present T cell receptor (beta chain) was sequenced within a study of post-analysis software for immune sequencing data. Turning to the study itself: The disease courses covered relapsing-remitting, secondary progressive and progressive-relapsing multiple sclerosis.

Study-wide findings and caveats: The normalized Chao1 diversity of multiple sclerosis patients was significantly lower than that of controls. Clustering by F measure revealed strong co-clustering among samples prepared together in one batch. Included in a set of roughly five TRBV segments more frequent in patients than controls were TRBV5-6, TRBV5-1 and TRBV20-1.

Unique-molecular-identifier-tagged TCR beta cDNA libraries were used. Out of roughly 0.85 to 11 million T cells, hundreds of thousands of cDNA molecules were generated. From the PCR reads, TCRdb called clonotypes with MiXCR, one entry per CDR3 protein. The sample has about 200,000 distinct CDR3 sequences, around 29% seen once; the top ten hold approximately 3.6%. This clonotype was observed a few times. The antigen remains unidentified. Trimming cost V 4 bases and J 2 bases, with 17 bases left between them. The CDR3 runs to 17 residues. CDR1 and CDR2 from the germline V gene are SGHTA and FQGNSA. This chain joins TRBV7-2 and TRBJ2-2; D possibly corresponds to TRBD2 (6 bases). This TCR derives from a girl aged 2-17 years with multiple sclerosis. Sequencing was done on a sample of blood. The CDR3 DNA reads as TGTGCCAGCAGCTCCCCCCTTATTAGCGGAAACACCGGGGAGCTGTTTTTT. Translating gives CASSSPLISGNTGELFF.